These 12 T cell receptor beta chains originate from one sample sequenced in a study of blood T cells in healthy people across ages. The authors ran a second PCR of roughly 7 to 11 cycles using a sample-barcoded 5' primer and a J-beta primer mix. TCRdb called the 5' RACE reads again in MiXCR, with one record for every CDR3 protein. The sample lists over 700,000 distinct CDR3 sequences; 40% to 65% were seen once. Sequencing was performed on blood. The receptors shown here come from a man older than 75 in good health.

Here the CDR3 reads CASRMTGANTEAFF. CDR3 sequence (DNA): TGTGCCAGCAGGATGACAGGGGCGAACACTGAAGCTTTCTTT. The chain employs TRBV6-1 and TRBJ1-1; 8 bases map to TRBD1. The CDR3 is 14 residues long. V lost 6 bases, J lost 1 base, and 4 bases stayed unmatched. Germline V CDR1 and CDR2: MNHNS, SASEGT.

This clonotype was observed a few times. The chain employs TRBV3-1 and TRBJ2-3; D is unclear. The length of the CDR3 is 16 residues. Germline V gene data show CDR1 as LGHDT and CDR2 as YNNKEL (reference sequence). The ends were cut back, 4 bases at V and 2 bases at J, with 16 bases in the middle. The CDR3 bases are TGTGCCAGCAGCCCCCCCGGTGCTACATCCACAGATACGCAGTATTTT. Its protein product is CASSPPGATSTDTQYF.

The gene calls are TRBV20-1 and TRBJ2-7; perhaps TRBD1 as D (5 bases). Near its end, the DNA agrees better with TRBJ2-5, so the J call may be wrong. This CDR3 comprises 11 residues. Looked up from germline, CDR1 is DFQATT and CDR2 is SNEGSKA (reference sequence). In DNA, the CDR3 is TGCAGTGCTGGGGCTGTGGAGACCCAGTACTTC. Translated, it gives CSAGAVETQYF.

This clonotype was recorded many times. V and J are TRBV20-1 and TRBJ2-7; unclear D gene. Germline-derived CDR1 and CDR2 are DFQATT and SNEGSKA (reference sequence). The V end was cut by 6 bases, the J end by 0 bases, with 18 bases between. CDR3 length: 15 amino acids. DNA of the CDR3: TGCAGTGCCCTAATGAGCGCCATTACCTCCTACGAGCAGTACTTC. This translates into CSALMSAITSYEQYF.

This chain links TRBV11-2 with TRBJ2-4; 13 positions agree with TRBD2. V shed 5 bases and J 13 bases; nucleotides not matched to a gene: 17. The CDR3 is 17 residues long. Germline V gene lookup returns CDR1 SGHAT and CDR2 FQNNGV. In DNA form, the CDR3 reads TGTGCCAGCAGCCTGAGACTAGCGGGAGGCCGCCTCCTGGGGCAGTACTTC. Residues: CASSLRLAGGRLLGQYF. The whole variable domain, remainder taken from reference TRBV11-2 and TRBJ2-4, is EAGVAQSPRYKIIEKRQSVAFWCNPISGHATLYWYQQILGQGPKLLIQFQNNGVVDDSQLPKDRFSAERLKGVDSTLKIQPAKLEDSAVYLCASSLRLAGGRLLGQYFGAGTRLSVL.

The chain recombines TRBV7-2 with TRBJ2-5, with D perhaps TRBD2 (6 bases). This CDR3 spans 16 amino acids. The V end was cut by 6 bases, the J end by 2 bases, with 19 bases between. Germline V gene data show CDR1 as SGHTA and CDR2 as FQGNSA. CDR3 nucleotides: TGTGCCAGCAGGTTCAGTGGGACTTTGGGACAAGAGACCCAGTACTTC. Amino acid sequence: CASRFSGTLGQETQYF.

This clonotype was observed a few times. This chain joins TRBV7-2 and TRBJ2-5, with D uncertain. Per the germline V gene, CDR1 is SGHTA and CDR2 is FQGNSA. V dropped 1 base and J dropped 5 bases, with 14 bases sitting between them. The CDR3 is 15 residues long. The CDR3 loop reads CASSLVTAPAETQYF. CDR3 nucleotide sequence: TGTGCCAGCAGCTTAGTTACGGCCCCAGCGGAGACCCAGTACTTC.

The chain is built from TRBV7-2 and TRBJ2-3; 8 positions agree with TRBD2. The CDR3 totals 15 residues. Losses at the gene ends were 2 bases for V and 5 bases for J; bases not matched to a gene: 6. From germline, CDR1 is SGHTA and CDR2 FQGNSA. The CDR3, as DNA: TGTGCCAGCAGCTTATCCAGCGGGAGCGGAGATACGCAGTATTTT. Encoded protein: CASSLSSGSGDTQYF.

The chain joins TRBV7-9 to TRBJ2-1; the D gene is possibly TRBD2 (6 bases). Trimming pared 4 bases from V and 5 bases from J, leaving 12 bases between. Germline V CDR1 and CDR2: SEHNR, FQNEAQ (reference sequence). The CDR3 covers 14 residues. CDR3 protein: CASSSGGGDNEQFF. Written as DNA, the CDR3 is TGTGCCAGCAGCTCGGGCGGAGGGGACAATGAGCAGTTCTTC.

The rearrangement joins TRBV28 to TRBJ2-7, with TRBD1 as a possible D gene (6 bases). The CDR3 spans 15 residues. CDR1 is MDHEN, CDR2 SYDVKM, per germline. The V end was cut by 3 bases, the J end by 6 bases, with 18 bases between. The CDR3, as DNA: TGTGCCAGCAGTTTGCCACAGGGTTCCTACTGCGAGCAGTACTTC. Its translation: CASSLPQGSYCEQYF. Using reference TRBV28 and TRBJ2-7 for the parts outside the CDR3, the full variable domain is DVKVTQSSRYLVKRTGEKVFLECVQDMDHENMFWYRQDPGLGLRLIYFSYDVKMKEKGDIPEGYSVSREKKERFSLILESASTNQTSMYLCASSLPQGSYCEQYFGPGTRLTVT.

This chain connects TRBV29-1 to TRBJ1-4, with TRBD1 matching over 7 bases. Germline loops: CDR1 SQVTM, CDR2 ANQGSEA. This CDR3 has 13 amino acids. The V segment lost 7 bases and the J segment 8 bases; nucleotides outside the gene matches: 10. CDR3 sequence (DNA): TGCAGCGCACAGACAGGGTCAAAAGAAAAACTGTTTTTT. It yields the protein CSAQTGSKEKLFF.

The J gene is TRBJ2-3, the V gene TRBV6-1; the D gene is possibly TRBD2 (5 bases). CDR1 is MNHNS, CDR2 SASEGT, per germline. The V end lost 6 bases, the J end lost 14 bases, and 18 bases lay between the germline ends. This CDR3 is built from 12 residues. The chain's CDR3 is CASRLEGRYAYF. The CDR3 coding sequence is TGTGCCAGCAGACTTGAGGGCAGATACGCGTATTTT.